This is a list of T cell receptor beta chains from one sample in a study of cytomegalovirus exposure and HLA in healthy donors. Sequenced by immunoSEQ multiplex PCR; TCRdb stores in-frame clones only, minus some. The sample lists some 140,000 clones, 73% occurring once. Material for sequencing was PBMCs. The source of these receptors is a woman between 35 and 50 years old in good health and CMV-seronegative. Each CDR3 is given with its conserved first and last residue. Each record gives: CDR3 protein, CDR3 DNA, J gene, D gene, clone size, V gene. A D gene is named only where the DNA matches it firmly. Clone size appears in some rows only: once, few, many, or a class for an expanded clone.

CASSEGSSYNSPLHF | TGTGCCAGCAGCGAAGGGAGCTCCTATAATTCACCCCTCCACTTT | TRBJ1-6 | - | - | TRBV11-1
CASSLVAGDEKLFF | TGTGCCAGCAGCTTAGTGGCAGGGGACGAAAAACTGTTTTTT | TRBJ1-4 | - | - | TRBV7-6
CSVVGSGRAYEQYF | TGCAGCGTTGTTGGTAGCGGGCGTGCCTACGAGCAGTACTTC | TRBJ2-7 | TRBD2 | - | TRBV29-1
CASSLPKTGMNTEAFF | TGTGCCAGCAGCTTACCCAAGACAGGGATGAACACTGAAGCTTTCTTT | TRBJ1-1 | TRBD1 | - | TRBV11-2
CASSPRGGAGTGELFF | TGTGCCAGCAGCCCCCGCGGGGGGGCGGGCACCGGGGAGCTGTTTTTT | TRBJ2-2 | TRBD2 | - | TRBV7-2
CACKGSGKRSVNTEAFF | TGTGCCTGCAAGGGCTCAGGGAAAAGGAGTGTGAACACTGAAGCTTTCTTT | TRBJ1-1 | - | - | TRBV30
CASSSVGVDTQYF | TGCGCCAGCAGCTCTGTAGGGGTCGATACGCAGTATTTT | TRBJ2-3 | - | few | TRBV5-1
CASSLASGGVDTQYF | TGTGCCAGCAGTTTAGCTAGCGGGGGTGTCGATACGCAGTATTTT | TRBJ2-3 | TRBD2 | - | TRBV27
CASSVAGTEQETQYF | TGCGCCAGCAGCGTCGCCGGGACAGAGCAAGAGACCCAGTACTTC | TRBJ2-5 | TRBD1 | - | TRBV5-1
CASTGLHTGELFF | TGTGCCAGTACAGGGCTGCACACCGGGGAGCTGTTTTTT | TRBJ2-2 | - | - | TRBV27
CASSRDSGYEQYF | TGTGCCAGTAGTCGGGACAGTGGCTACGAGCAGTACTTC | TRBJ2-7 | TRBD1 | - | TRBV19
CASSQYSGGAADTQYF | TGTGCCAGCAGTCAATATAGCGGGGGGGCAGCAGATACGCAGTATTTT | TRBJ2-3 | TRBD2 | - | TRBV5-6
CASSFLRSYEQYF | TGTGCCAGCAGTTTCCTCCGCTCCTACGAGCAGTACTTC | TRBJ2-7 | - | - | TRBV27
CASSKTSGGNYNEQFF | TGTGCCAGCAGCAAAACGAGCGGGGGGAACTACAATGAGCAGTTCTTC | TRBJ2-1 | - | - | TRBV21-1
CASGGAGAYNEQFF | TGTGCCAGCGGAGGGGCAGGAGCATACAATGAGCAGTTCTTC | TRBJ2-1 | - | - | TRBV2
CASGTGGSTDTQYF | TGTGCCAGTGGGACAGGGGGTAGCACAGATACGCAGTATTTT | TRBJ2-3 | TRBD1 | few | TRBV6-5
CASSYSSLSNEQFF | TGTGCCAGCAGTTACTCGAGTCTGTCTAATGAGCAGTTCTTC | TRBJ2-1 | - | - | TRBV6-5
CASSPPGQINYGYTF | TGTGCCAGCTCACCACCGGGACAGATAAACTATGGCTACACCTTC | TRBJ1-2 | TRBD1 | - | TRBV18
CASSPGIDYGYTF | TGTGCCAGCAGTCCAGGGATCGACTATGGCTACACCTTC | TRBJ1-2 | - | - | TRBV14
CASSRMGQGRGGYTF | TGTGCCAGCAGCCGGATGGGACAGGGACGGGGAGGCTACACCTTC | TRBJ1-2 | TRBD1 | - | TRBV7-8
CASSLLGDSNQPQHF | TGTGCCAGCAGTTTGCTCGGGGATAGCAATCAGCCCCAGCATTTT | TRBJ1-5 | - | - | TRBV27
CASSLRDWGTDTQYF | TGTGCCAGCAGCCTCCGGGACTGGGGCACAGATACGCAGTATTTT | TRBJ2-3 | - | - | TRBV5-6
CASSLGAATNEKLFF | TGTGCCAGCAGTTTGGGAGCTGCAACTAATGAAAAACTGTTTTTT | TRBJ1-4 | - | - | TRBV27
CASSPGTGDLIYGYTF | TGCGCCAGCAGCCCCGGGACAGGGGATCTAATCTATGGCTACACCTTC | TRBJ1-2 | TRBD1 | - | TRBV4-3
CASSLGGGGYYEQYF | TGTGCCAGCAGCTTAGGCGGGGGGGGTTACTACGAGCAGTACTTC | TRBJ2-7 | TRBD2 | - | TRBV11-2
CAALGVQETQYF | TGTGCCGCTCTCGGGGTGCAAGAGACCCAGTACTTC | TRBJ2-5 | - | - | TRBV7-9
CASSRRDRAYEQYF | TGTGCCAGCAGCCGGAGGGACAGGGCCTACGAGCAGTACTTC | TRBJ2-7 | TRBD1 | - | TRBV4-2
CASSLLGTQYF | TGTGCCAGCAGCCTTCTCGGGACCCAGTACTTC | TRBJ2-5 | - | - | TRBV11-2
CASSQALPGQGLEDTIYF | TGCGCCAGCAGCCAGGCGCTTCCCGGACAGGGCTTAGAAGACACCATATATTTT | TRBJ1-3 | TRBD1 | - | TRBV4-3
CASRNPDWMNTEAFF | TGTGCCAGTAGAAACCCGGACTGGATGAACACTGAAGCTTTCTTT | TRBJ1-1 | - | - | TRBV19
CASSEGQLVNTIYF | TGTGCCAGCAGTGAAGGACAGTTGGTAAACACCATATATTTT | TRBJ1-3 | - | few | TRBV6-1
CASSPSGGAEDTQYF | TGTGCCAGCAGCCCCAGCGGGGGGGCGGAAGATACGCAGTATTTT | TRBJ2-3 | TRBD2 | - | TRBV7-9
CASRMETEAFF | TGTGCCAGCAGGATGGAGACTGAAGCTTTCTTT | TRBJ1-1 | - | - | TRBV6-5
CASSESFRGPNSYEQYF | TGTGCCAGCAGTGAAAGTTTCAGGGGGCCTAACTCCTACGAGCAGTACTTC | TRBJ2-7 | TRBD1 | once | TRBV6-1
CASSVSSGSTDTQYF | TGTGCCAGCAGTGTATCTAGCGGAAGCACAGATACGCAGTATTTT | TRBJ2-3 | TRBD2 | - | TRBV2
CASSFSSGQSYNYGYTF | TGTGCCAGCAGCTTTAGTTCGGGACAGAGCTATAACTATGGCTACACCTTC | TRBJ1-2 | TRBD1 | - | TRBV7-9
CATSREGETNTGELFF | TGTGCCACCAGCAGAGAGGGAGAGACGAACACCGGGGAGCTGTTTTTT | TRBJ2-2 | - | - | TRBV15
CASWDTTSYNEQFF | TGTGCCAGTTGGGACACCACCTCCTACAATGAGCAGTTCTTC | TRBJ2-1 | - | few | TRBV25-1
CASSPSRHANNEKLFF | TGTGCCAGCTCACCCTCAAGACATGCTAATAATGAAAAACTGTTTTTT | TRBJ1-4 | - | - | TRBV18
CASSLGGRGFEKLFF | TGTGCCAGCAGCTTAGGGGGCAGGGGTTTTGAAAAACTGTTTTTT | TRBJ1-4 | - | few | TRBV11-2
CASSLSVAGTDTQYF | TGTGCCAGCAGTTTATCCGTAGCGGGGACAGATACGCAGTATTTT | TRBJ2-3 | TRBD2 | - | TRBV27
CASSPSLDRSYNSPLHF | TGTGCCAGCAGTCCCTCCTTAGACAGGTCCTATAATTCACCCCTCCACTTT | TRBJ1-6 | - | - | TRBV5-4
CASSIRVMNTEAFF | TGTGCCAGCAGCATCAGGGTAATGAACACTGAAGCTTTCTTT | TRBJ1-1 | - | - | TRBV7-2
CATSSSPSSSYNEQFF | TGTGCCACCAGTTCCTCCCCCTCCAGCTCCTACAATGAGCAGTTCTTC | TRBJ2-1 | - | - | TRBV15
CASSYSAPDTIYF | TGTGCCAGCAGTTACTCAGCTCCGGACACCATATATTTT | TRBJ1-3 | - | few | TRBV6-6
CASKGRANEKLFF | TGTGCCAGCAAGGGGAGGGCTAATGAAAAACTGTTTTTT | TRBJ1-4 | - | - | TRBV2
CASSVTRGNNEQFF | TGTGCCAGCAGCGTGACGCGGGGTAACAATGAGCAGTTCTTC | TRBJ2-1 | - | - | TRBV9
CASSGTDYSYEQYF | TGTGCCAGCAGTGGGACAGATTATTCCTACGAGCAGTACTTC | TRBJ2-7 | - | - | TRBV6-1
CASSPSGQETQYF | TGTGCCAGCAGCCCATCCGGCCAAGAGACCCAGTACTTC | TRBJ2-5 | - | - | TRBV9
CASRRQGNTEAFF | TGTGCCAGCCGTCGGCAGGGGAACACTGAAGCTTTCTTT | TRBJ1-1 | - | few | TRBV6-1
CASSATGNTEAFF | TGTGCCAGCAGTGCGACAGGGAACACTGAAGCTTTCTTT | TRBJ1-1 | - | few | TRBV6-4
CASRKGQGSEKLFF | TGTGCCAGCAGGAAGGGACAGGGGAGTGAAAAACTGTTTTTT | TRBJ1-4 | TRBD1 | few | TRBV2
CASSLRENTEAFF | TGTGCCAGCAGTTTGCGGGAGAACACTGAAGCTTTCTTT | TRBJ1-1 | - | few | TRBV28
CASGLGDLVGITYGYTF | TGTGCTAGTGGTTTGGGGGACTTGGTTGGTATTACCTATGGCTACACCTTC | TRBJ1-2 | - | - | TRBV12-5
CASSQGSGGARTEAFF | TGCGCCAGCAGCCAAGGTAGCGGGGGGGCGAGAACTGAAGCTTTCTTT | TRBJ1-1 | - | - | TRBV4-1